Listed here is a single T cell receptor (beta chain). Its target is unknown. A second PCR, run for about 6 to 11 cycles, used a sample-barcoded 5' primer plus a J-beta primer mix. TCRdb reprocessed the 5' RACE reads via MiXCR and lists one record per CDR3 protein. Of 950,000 to 1,200,000 distinct CDR3 sequences in the sample, 35% to 40% were seen once. Germline CDR1 reads MNHEY; CDR2 reads SVGAGI. V shed 5 bases, J shed 0 bases, and the junction held 4 bases outside the gene matches. The CDR3 length is 16 residues. This entry comes from a study of blood T cells in healthy people across ages. Overall study results and limits: Nothing was known about donor CMV status, and this possibly confounded expanded clonotype changes. Per million T cells, TCR beta diversity dropped about linearly as age rose.

Sequenced sample: blood. The clonotype originates from a man younger than 30 in good health. The chain has TRBV6-5 and TRBJ2-2; 9 bases fit TRBD1. CDR3 bases: TGTGCCAGCAGTCGGGGACAGGGCGCGAACACCGGGGAGCTGTTTTTT. Protein: CASSRGQGANTGELFF.